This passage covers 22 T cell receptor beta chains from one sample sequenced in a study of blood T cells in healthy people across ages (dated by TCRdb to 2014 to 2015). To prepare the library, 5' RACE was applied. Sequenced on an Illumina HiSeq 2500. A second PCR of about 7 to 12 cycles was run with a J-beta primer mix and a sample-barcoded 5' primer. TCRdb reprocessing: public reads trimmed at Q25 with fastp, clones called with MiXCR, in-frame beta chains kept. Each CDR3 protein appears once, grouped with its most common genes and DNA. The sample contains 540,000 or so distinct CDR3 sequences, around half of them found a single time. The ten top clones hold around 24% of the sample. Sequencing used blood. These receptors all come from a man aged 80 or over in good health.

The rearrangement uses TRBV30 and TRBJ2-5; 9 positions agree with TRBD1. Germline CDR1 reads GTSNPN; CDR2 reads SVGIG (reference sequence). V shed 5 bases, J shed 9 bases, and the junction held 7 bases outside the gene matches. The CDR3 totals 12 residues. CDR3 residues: CAWGQGPQAQYF. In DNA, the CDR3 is TGTGCCTGGGGACAGGGGCCCCAGGCCCAGTACTTC.

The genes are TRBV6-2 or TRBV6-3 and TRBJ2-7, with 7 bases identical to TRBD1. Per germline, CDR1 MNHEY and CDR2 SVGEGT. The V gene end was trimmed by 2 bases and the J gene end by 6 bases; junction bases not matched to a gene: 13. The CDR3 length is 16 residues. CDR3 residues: CASSYPDRATRGEQYF. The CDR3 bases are TGTGCCAGCAGTTACCCTGACAGGGCCACACGGGGCGAGCAGTACTTC.

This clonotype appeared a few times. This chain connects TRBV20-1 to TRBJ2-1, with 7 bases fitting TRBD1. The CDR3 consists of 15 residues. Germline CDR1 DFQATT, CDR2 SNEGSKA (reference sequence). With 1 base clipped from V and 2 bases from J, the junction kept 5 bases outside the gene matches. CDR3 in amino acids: CSARGGQGAYNEQFF. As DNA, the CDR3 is TGCAGTGCTAGAGGGGGGCAGGGGGCCTACAATGAGCAGTTCTTC.

CDR3 coding DNA: TGTGCCAGCAGCTTAGACTCCAGGGGATCTGGGGCCAACGTCCTGACTTTC. This codes for CASSLDSRGSGANVLTF. The V and J genes are TRBV11-1 and TRBJ2-6; TRBD1 might be the D (6 bases). CDR1 is SGHAT and CDR2 is FQDESV in the germline V gene (reference sequence). The ends were cut back, 1 base at V and 1 base at J, with 11 bases in the middle. The CDR3 spans 17 residues. Full variable domain (outside the CDR3, taken from reference TRBV11-1 and TRBJ2-6): EAEVAQSPRYKITEKSQAVAFWCDPISGHATLYWYRQILGQGPELLVQFQDESVVDDSQLPKDRFSAERLKGVDSTLKIQPAELGDSAMYLCASSLDSRGSGANVLTFGAGSRLTVL.

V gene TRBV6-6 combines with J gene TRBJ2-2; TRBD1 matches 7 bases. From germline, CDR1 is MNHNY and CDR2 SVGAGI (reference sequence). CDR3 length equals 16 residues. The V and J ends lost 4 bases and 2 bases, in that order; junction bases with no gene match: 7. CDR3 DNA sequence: TGTGCCAGCAGTTCACACGGGACAGCTAACACCGGGGAGCTGTTTTTT. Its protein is CASSSHGTANTGELFF.

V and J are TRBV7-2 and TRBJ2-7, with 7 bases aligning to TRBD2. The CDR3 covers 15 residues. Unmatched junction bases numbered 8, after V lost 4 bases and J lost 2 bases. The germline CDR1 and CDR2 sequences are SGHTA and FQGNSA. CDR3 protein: CASSSLSAGPYEQYF. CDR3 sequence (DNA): TGTGCCAGCAGCTCCCTCTCAGCGGGACCCTACGAGCAGTACTTC.

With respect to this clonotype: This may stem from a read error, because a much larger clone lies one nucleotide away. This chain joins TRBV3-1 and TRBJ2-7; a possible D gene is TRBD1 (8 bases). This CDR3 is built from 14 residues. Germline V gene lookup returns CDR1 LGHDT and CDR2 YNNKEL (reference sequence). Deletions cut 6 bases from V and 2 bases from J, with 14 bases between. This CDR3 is CASRGGTGPYEQYF. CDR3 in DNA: TGTGCCAGCAGGGGGGGGACAGGACCCTACGAGCAGTACTTC.

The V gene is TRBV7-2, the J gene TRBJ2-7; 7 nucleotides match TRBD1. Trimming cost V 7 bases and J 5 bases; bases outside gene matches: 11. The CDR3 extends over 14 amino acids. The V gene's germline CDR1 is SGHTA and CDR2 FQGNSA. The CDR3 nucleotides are TGTGCCAGCACCCCTCAGGGGGAGATGAACGAGCAGTACTTC. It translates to CASTPQGEMNEQYF.

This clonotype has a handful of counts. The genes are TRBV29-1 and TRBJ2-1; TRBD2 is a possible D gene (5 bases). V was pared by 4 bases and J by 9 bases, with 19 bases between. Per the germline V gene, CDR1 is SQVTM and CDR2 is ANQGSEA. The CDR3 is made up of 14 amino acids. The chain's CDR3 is CSVGASSGPGEQFF. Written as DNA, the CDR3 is TGCAGCGTTGGGGCTAGCTCCGGGCCAGGTGAGCAGTTCTTC.

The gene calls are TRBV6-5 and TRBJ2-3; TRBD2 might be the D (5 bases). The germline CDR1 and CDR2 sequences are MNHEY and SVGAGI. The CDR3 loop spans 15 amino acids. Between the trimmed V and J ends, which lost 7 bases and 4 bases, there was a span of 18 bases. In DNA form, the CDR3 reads TGTGCCAGCATTCCTAGCCCCGTCGGGTCAGATACGCAGTATTTT. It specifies CASIPSPVGSDTQYF.

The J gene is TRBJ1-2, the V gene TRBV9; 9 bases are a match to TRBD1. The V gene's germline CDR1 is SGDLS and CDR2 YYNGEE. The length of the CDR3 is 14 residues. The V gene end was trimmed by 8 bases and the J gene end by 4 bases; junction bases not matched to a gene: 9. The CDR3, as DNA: TGTGCCAGTAACCCGGGACAGGGAGTCTATGGCTACACCTTC. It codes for CASNPGQGVYGYTF. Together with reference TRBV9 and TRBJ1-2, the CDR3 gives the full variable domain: DSGVTQTPKHLITATGQRVTLRCSPRSGDLSVYWYQQSLDQGLQFLIQYYNGEERAKGNILERFSAQQFPDLHSELNLSSLELGDSALYFCASNPGQGVYGYTFGSGTRLTVV.

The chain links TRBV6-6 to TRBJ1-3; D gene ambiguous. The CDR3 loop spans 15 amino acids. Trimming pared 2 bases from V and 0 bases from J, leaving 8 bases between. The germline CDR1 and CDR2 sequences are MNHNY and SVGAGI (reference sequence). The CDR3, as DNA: TGTGCCAGCAGTTACGGCGGGAACTCTGGAAACACCATATATTTT. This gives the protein CASSYGGNSGNTIYF.

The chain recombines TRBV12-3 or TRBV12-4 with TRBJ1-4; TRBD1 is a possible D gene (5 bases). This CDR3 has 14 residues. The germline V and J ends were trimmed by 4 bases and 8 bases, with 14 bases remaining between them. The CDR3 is CASSSTGTREKLFF. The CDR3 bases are TGTGCCAGCAGTTCGACCGGGACCCGGGAAAAACTGTTTTTT.

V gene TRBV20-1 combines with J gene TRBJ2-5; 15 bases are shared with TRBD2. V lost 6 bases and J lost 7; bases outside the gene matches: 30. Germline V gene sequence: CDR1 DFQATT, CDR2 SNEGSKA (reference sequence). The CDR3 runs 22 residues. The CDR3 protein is CSAPVLGAPGLAGGPVGPTQYF. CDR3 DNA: TGCAGTGCCCCGGTATTAGGAGCTCCGGGACTAGCGGGAGGACCAGTAGGTCCGACCCAGTACTTC.

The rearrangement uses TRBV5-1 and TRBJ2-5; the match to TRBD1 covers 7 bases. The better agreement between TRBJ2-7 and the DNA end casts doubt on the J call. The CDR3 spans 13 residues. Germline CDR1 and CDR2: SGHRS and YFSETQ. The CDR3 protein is CASRRGPAYEQYF. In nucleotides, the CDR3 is TGCGCCAGCAGGAGGGGGCCGGCCTACGAGCAGTACTTC.

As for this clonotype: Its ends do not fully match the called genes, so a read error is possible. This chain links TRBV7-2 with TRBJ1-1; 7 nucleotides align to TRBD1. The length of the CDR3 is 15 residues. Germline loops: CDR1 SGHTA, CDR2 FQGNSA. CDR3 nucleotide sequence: TGTGCCAGCAGCTTCCTTGACAGGGCCAACAGTGAAGCTTTCTTT. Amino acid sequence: CASSFLDRANSEAFF. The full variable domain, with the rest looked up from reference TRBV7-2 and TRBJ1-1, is GAGVSQSPSNKVTEKGKDVELRCDPISGHTALYWYRQSLGQGLEFLIYFQGNSAPDKSGLPSDRFSAERTGGSVSTLTIQRTQQEDSAVYLCASSFLDRANSEAFFGQGTRLTVV.

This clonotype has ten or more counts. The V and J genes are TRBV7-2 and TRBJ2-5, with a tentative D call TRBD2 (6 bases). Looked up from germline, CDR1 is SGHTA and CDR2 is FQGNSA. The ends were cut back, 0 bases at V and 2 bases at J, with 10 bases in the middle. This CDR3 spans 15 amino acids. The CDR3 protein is CASSLARGGQETQYF. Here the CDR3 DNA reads TGTGCCAGCAGCTTAGCGCGGGGTGGACAAGAGACCCAGTACTTC.

DNA for the CDR3: TGCAGCGTGTCGTCGCACGGCCGGGGCGATGAGCAGTTCTTC. Translated, it gives CSVSSHGRGDEQFF. The chain recombines TRBV29-1 with TRBJ2-1; D possibly uses TRBD1 or TRBD2 (5 bases each). V lost 6 bases to trimming and J lost 8 bases, with 20 bases between them. CDR1 and CDR2 (germline): SQVTM, ANQGSEA. The CDR3 spans 14 residues.

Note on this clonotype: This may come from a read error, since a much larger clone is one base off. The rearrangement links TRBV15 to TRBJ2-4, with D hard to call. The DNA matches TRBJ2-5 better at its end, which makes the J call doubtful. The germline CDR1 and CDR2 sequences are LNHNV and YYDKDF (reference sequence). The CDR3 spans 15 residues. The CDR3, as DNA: TGTGTCACCAGCAGGACCATCCAGCCGTCAGAGACCCAGTACTTC. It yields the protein CVTSRTIQPSETQYF.

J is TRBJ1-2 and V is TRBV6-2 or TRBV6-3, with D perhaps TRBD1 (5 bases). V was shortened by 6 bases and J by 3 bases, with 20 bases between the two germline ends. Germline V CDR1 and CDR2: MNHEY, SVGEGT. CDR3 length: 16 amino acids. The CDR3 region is CASSRDSVYPYYGYTF. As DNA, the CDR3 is TGTGCCAGCAGCCGGGACTCCGTTTACCCCTACTATGGCTACACCTTC.

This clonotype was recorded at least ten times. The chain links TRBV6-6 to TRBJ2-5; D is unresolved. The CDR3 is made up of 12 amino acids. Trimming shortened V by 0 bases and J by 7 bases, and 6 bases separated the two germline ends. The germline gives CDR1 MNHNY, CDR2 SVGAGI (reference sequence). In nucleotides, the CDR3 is TGTGCCAGCAGTTACTCTGCGGTGACCCAGTACTTC. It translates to CASSYSAVTQYF.

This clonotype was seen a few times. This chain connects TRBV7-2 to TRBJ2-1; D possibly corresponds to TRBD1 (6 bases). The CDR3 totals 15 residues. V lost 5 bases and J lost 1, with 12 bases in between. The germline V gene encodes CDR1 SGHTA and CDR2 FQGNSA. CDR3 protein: CASSLADRSYNEQFF. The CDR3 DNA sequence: TGTGCCAGCAGCCTTGCTGACAGGTCCTACAATGAGCAGTTCTTC.